This TCR beta chain was profiled in a study of blood T cell repertoires in COVID-19. Whole-study context: COVID-19 samples, acute and convalescent, were from the United States, Italy and Spain. PBMCs, B-cell-depleted T cells, or T cells were the source of the cDNA or gDNA that made up the material.

V shed 6 bases, J shed 4 bases, and the junction held 10 bases outside the gene matches. The CDR3 contains 16 residues. The V gene's germline CDR1 is LNHDA and CDR2 SQIVND (reference sequence). Per the original methods: Nucleated cell counts were estimated from reference gene primer amplification. The assay was immunoSEQ multiplex PCR, and TCRdb's table has in-frame clones only and misses some. The V and J calls and clone size are taken from that table; D and trimming were inferred from the DNA. The data show about 160,000 clones, about 86% seen once. The sample consisted of peripheral blood. This TCR was recovered from a man aged 50-59 years with active or convalescent COVID-19. The chain carries TRBV19 and TRBJ1-1; 11 bases line up with TRBD1. This CDR3 is CASSQRTGGLSTEAFF. CDR3 coding DNA: TGTGCCAGTAGCCAGAGGACAGGGGGCTTGAGCACTGAAGCTTTCTTT.